These T cell receptor beta chains were read from a single sample in a study of monozygotic twins with inflammatory bowel disease. TCRdb re-called the 5' RACE reads, yielding one record per CDR3 amino acid sequence without DNA. The table lists 300,000 to 400,000 distinct CDR3 sequences. Sequenced material: blood. These receptors all come from a human donor with ulcerative colitis or Crohn's disease, or a healthy co-twin of an affected twin (not recorded which). Both conserved end residues are part of each CDR3.

J gene	CDR3 length	V gene	CDR3 protein
TRBJ1-6	18	TRBV6-5	CASSYSKGYSSYNSPLHF
TRBJ2-3	14	TRBV20-1	CSASSTSGTDTQYF
TRBJ2-2	15	TRBV5-1	CASSWRTGGTGELFF
TRBJ2-1	14	TRBV7-8	CASSPKTGSDEQFF
TRBJ2-7	15	TRBV7-2	CASSLVANPTYEQYF
TRBJ2-7	15	TRBV7-3	CASSSGTGASYEQYF
TRBJ1-6	14	TRBV7-9	CASSLRTDNSPLHF
TRBJ2-7	17	TRBV7-3	CASSLNGGTSISYEQYF
TRBJ2-7	16	TRBV7-8	CASSLAGQGARYEQYF
TRBJ2-7	15	TRBV29-1	CSVEETGLPQHEQYF
TRBJ2-1	16	TRBV6-2/TRBV6-3	CASSAIDRGPYNEQFF
TRBJ2-5	13	TRBV20-1	CSARDPHGETQYF
TRBJ2-2	14	TRBV7-2	CASSLELRGGELFF
TRBJ2-5	13	TRBV5-1	CASSPPPQETQYF